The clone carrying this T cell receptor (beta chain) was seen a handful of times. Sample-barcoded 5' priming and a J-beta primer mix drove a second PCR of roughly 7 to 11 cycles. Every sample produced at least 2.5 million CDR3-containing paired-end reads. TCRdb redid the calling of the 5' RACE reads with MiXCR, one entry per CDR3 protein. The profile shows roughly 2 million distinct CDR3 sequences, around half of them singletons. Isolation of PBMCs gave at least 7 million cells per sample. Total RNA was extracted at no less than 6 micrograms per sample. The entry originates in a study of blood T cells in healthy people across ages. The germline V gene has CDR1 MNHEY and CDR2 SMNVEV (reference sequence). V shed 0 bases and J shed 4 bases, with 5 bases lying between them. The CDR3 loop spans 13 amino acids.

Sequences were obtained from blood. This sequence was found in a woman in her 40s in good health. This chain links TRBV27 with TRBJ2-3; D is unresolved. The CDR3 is CASSLSLADTQYF. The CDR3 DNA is TGTGCCAGCAGTTTATCGCTGGCAGATACGCAGTATTTT.